A single sample gave rise to the 13 T cell receptor beta chains below, sequenced in a study of a mutant IDH1 vaccine in newly diagnosed glioma. No cognate antigen is known for these TCRs. Sequenced by immunoSEQ multiplex PCR; TCRdb stores in-frame clones only, minus some. The table lists more than 35,000 clones, over 75% of them singletons. The time point was: week 5, during vaccination. Alongside topical imiquimod, each dose of vaccine comprised 300 ug of mutant IDH1 20-mer peptide. Source: PBMCs, taken from a glioma patient whose treatment included an IDH1 peptide vaccine. The receptor set was obtained from a man aged 35-49 years with glioma.

In this sample, this clone turned up once. The chain is built from TRBV7-2 and TRBJ1-1, with unresolved D. Trimming pared 11 bases from V and 0 bases from J, leaving 13 bases between. The CDR3 extends over 13 amino acids. CDR1 and CDR2 (germline): SGHTA, FQGNSA. CDR3 in DNA: TGTGCCGGCAAGCCAGTGATGAACACTGAAGCTTTCTTT. Translating it yields CAGKPVMNTEAFF.

This sequence joins TRBV15 and TRBJ2-1; 9 positions agree with TRBD2. The CDR3 contains 15 residues. Germline CDR1 LNHNV, CDR2 YYDKDF (reference sequence). The junction had 6 bases not matched to a gene; V was cut back by 2 bases and J by 7 bases. CDR3 sequence reads: CATSRIAGAGNEQFF. DNA for the CDR3: TGTGCCACCAGCAGAATAGCGGGAGCTGGGAATGAGCAGTTCTTC.

This clone appeared a few times. The rearrangement uses TRBV13 and TRBJ2-3; 16 bases align to TRBD2. V shed 0 bases, J shed 10 bases, and the junction held 1 base outside the gene matches. CDR3 length equals 15 residues. Germline CDR1 and CDR2: PRHDT and FYEKMQ (reference sequence). The CDR3 nucleotides are TGTGCCAGCAGCTTAGGTGGGACTAGCGGGAGGGCGCAGTATTTT. Encoded protein: CASSLGGTSGRAQYF.

The V and J genes are TRBV6-6 and TRBJ2-7; D ambiguous. Germline V CDR1 and CDR2: MNHNY, SVGAGI (reference sequence). The V gene lost 7 bases and the J gene lost 0 bases, with 16 bases spanning the gap. CDR3 length: 15 residues. CDR3 loop: CASKTGQRLSYEQYF. The DNA for the CDR3 is TGTGCCAGCAAGACGGGTCAGCGTCTCTCCTACGAGCAGTACTTC.

This clone was observed once. The V call is TRBV15, the J call TRBJ1-1; 10 bases align to TRBD1. The germline gives CDR1 LNHNV, CDR2 YYDKDF (reference sequence). The CDR3 runs 15 residues. V gave up 4 bases and J gave up 2 bases; unmatched junction bases: 4. The CDR3 DNA follows: TGTGCCACCAGCACCGGGACAGGGGTCAACACTGAAGCTTTCTTT. Translating gives CATSTGTGVNTEAFF.

This chain connects TRBV5-1 to TRBJ2-7, with 8 bases fitting TRBD2. This CDR3 contains 14 residues. Germline V gene lookup returns CDR1 SGHRS and CDR2 YFSETQ. Trimming removed 4 bases from V and 2 bases from J; junction bases left unmatched: 5. The CDR3 sequence is CASSGTGLAYEQYF. For the CDR3, the DNA is TGCGCCAGCAGCGGGACGGGACTAGCCTACGAGCAGTACTTC.

CDR3 coding DNA: TGTGCCAGCACCCCTGGCTCCGCTGGCTATGGCTACACCTTC. Translated, it gives CASTPGSAGYGYTF. V and J are TRBV7-2 and TRBJ1-2, with unresolved D. The V and J ends lost 7 bases and 4 bases respectively, with 16 bases between them. This CDR3 region has 14 residues. In germline, CDR1 is SGHTA, CDR2 FQGNSA.

This clone has a handful of counts. The V call is TRBV5-1, the J call TRBJ1-1, with D perhaps matching TRBD1 (5 bases). V was cut by 4 bases and J by 3 bases, with 13 bases left in between. The germline V gene encodes CDR1 SGHRS and CDR2 YFSETQ. The CDR3 totals 14 residues. The CDR3, as DNA: TGCGCCAGCAGCCCTGGGGGGTGGGACACTGAAGCTTTCTTT. Residues: CASSPGGWDTEAFF.

The V gene is TRBV5-1, the J gene TRBJ1-1; weak D call: TRBD1 (5 bases). The V end lost 0 bases, the J end lost 2 bases, and 14 bases lay between the germline ends. The germline V gene encodes CDR1 SGHRS and CDR2 YFSETQ. This CDR3 region has 16 residues. The CDR3 loop is CASSLGDLKANTEAFF. Here the CDR3 DNA reads TGCGCCAGCAGCTTGGGGGACCTCAAGGCCAACACTGAAGCTTTCTTT.

This sequence joins TRBV29-1 and TRBJ2-3; the D is unclear. The CDR3 loop spans 12 amino acids. Per the germline V gene, CDR1 is SQVTM and CDR2 is ANQGSEA. Trimming took off 2 bases at V and 6 bases at J, with 9 bases between the two ends. The CDR3: CSVETAYDTQYF. CDR3 nucleotides: TGCAGCGTTGAAACTGCTTACGATACGCAGTATTTT.

The chain carries TRBV19 and TRBJ1-5; no reliable D call. V was pared by 4 bases and J by 5 bases, with 12 bases between. This CDR3 contains 14 residues. Looked up from germline, CDR1 is LNHDA and CDR2 is SQIVND (reference sequence). The CDR3 reads CASSRVGSDQPQHF. The CDR3 bases are TGTGCCAGTAGTAGGGTCGGGTCGGATCAGCCCCAGCATTTT.

The CDR3 sequence: CASSYLAGDYEQYF. In DNA, the CDR3 is TGTGCCAGCAGTTACCTAGCGGGAGACTACGAGCAGTACTTC. V usage is TRBV27 and J usage is TRBJ2-7, with 10 bases aligning to TRBD2. This CDR3 is 14 amino acids long. Unmatched junction bases numbered 3, after V lost 4 bases and J lost 3 bases. Germline loops: CDR1 MNHEY, CDR2 SMNVEV (reference sequence).

The chain recombines TRBV6-1 with TRBJ2-7; D remains unclear. This CDR3 has 10 amino acids. Germline V gene data show CDR1 as MNHNS and CDR2 as SASEGT. Trimming stripped 4 bases from V and 6 bases from J, with 4 bases between. For the CDR3, the DNA is TGTGCCAGCAGTGGAAGCGAGCAGTACTTC. It translates to CASSGSEQYF.